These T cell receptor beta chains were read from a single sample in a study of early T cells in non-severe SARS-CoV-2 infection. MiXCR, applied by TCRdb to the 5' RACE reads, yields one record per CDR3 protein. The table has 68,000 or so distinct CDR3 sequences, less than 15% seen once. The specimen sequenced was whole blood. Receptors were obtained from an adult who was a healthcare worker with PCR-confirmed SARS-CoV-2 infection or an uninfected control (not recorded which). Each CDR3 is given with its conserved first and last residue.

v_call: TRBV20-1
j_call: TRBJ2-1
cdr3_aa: CSASKRGKGQQFF

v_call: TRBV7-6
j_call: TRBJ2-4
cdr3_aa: CASSSRSGENIQYF

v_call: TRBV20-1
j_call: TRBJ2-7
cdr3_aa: CSARPSGPGGEQYF

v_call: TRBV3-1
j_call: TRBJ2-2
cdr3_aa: CASRTSGGTGELFF

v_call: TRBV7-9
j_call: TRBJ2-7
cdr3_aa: CASSESLSSYEQYF

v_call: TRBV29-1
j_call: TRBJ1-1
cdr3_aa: CSVYGQGTEAFF

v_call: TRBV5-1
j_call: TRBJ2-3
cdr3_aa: CASGKDGSTDTQYF

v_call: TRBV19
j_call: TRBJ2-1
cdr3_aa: CASTPSPPLYNEQFF

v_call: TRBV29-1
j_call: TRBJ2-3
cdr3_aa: CSAVLTSGLSADTQYF

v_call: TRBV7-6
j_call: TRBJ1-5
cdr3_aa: CASSRGLAPTNQPQHF

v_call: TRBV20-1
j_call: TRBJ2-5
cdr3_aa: CSASRGIQETQYF

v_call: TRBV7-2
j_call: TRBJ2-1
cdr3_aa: CASSLLGLGDEQFF

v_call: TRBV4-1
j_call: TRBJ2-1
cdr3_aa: CASSQTGGFSNEQFF

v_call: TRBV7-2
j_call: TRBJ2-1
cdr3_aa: CASSSTGTSGLNEQFF

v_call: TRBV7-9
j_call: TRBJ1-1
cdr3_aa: CASRMGTGAARTEAFF

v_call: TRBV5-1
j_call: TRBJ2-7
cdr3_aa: CASSSEGLAGYEQYF

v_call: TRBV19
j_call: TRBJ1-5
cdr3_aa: CASSIHRSQPQHF

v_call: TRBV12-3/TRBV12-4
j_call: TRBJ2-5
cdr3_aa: CASSQSGETQYF

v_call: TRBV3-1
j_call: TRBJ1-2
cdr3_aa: CASSQAVSNYGYTF

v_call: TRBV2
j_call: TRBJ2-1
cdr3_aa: CASSTPGQALF

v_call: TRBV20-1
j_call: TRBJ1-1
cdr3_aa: CSARAGLYDFF

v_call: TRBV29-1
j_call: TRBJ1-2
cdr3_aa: CGALRDPTSHNGYTF

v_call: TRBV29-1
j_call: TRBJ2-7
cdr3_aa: CSVEDGTTPYEQYF

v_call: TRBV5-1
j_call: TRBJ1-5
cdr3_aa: CASSLGTGDGQPQHF

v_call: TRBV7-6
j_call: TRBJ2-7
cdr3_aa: CASSFFSSGDYEQYF

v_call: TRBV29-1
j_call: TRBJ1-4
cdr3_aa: CSAGWGQGEGKLFF

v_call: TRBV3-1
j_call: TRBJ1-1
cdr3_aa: CASIAAGPSYTEAFF

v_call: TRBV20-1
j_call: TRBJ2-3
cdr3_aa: CSARRVGLATDTQYF

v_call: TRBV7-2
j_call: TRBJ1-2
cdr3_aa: CASSRRTVNYGYTF

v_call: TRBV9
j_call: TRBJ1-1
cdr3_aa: CASSPLTGGYTEAFF

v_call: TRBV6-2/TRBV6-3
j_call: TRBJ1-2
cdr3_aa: CASTEVGSYGYTF

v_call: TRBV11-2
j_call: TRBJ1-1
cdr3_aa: CASSQRALRTEAFF

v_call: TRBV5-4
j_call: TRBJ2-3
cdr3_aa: CASSLGGYTDTQYF

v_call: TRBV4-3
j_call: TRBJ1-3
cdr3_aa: CASSQDVASRSTIYF

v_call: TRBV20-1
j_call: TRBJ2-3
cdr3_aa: CSPLAGGSTDTQYF

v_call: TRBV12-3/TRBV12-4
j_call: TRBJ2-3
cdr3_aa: CASSSRQGTSGPSTDTQYF

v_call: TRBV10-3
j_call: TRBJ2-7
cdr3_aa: CAIRTTGYEQYF

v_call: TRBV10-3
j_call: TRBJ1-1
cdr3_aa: CATGRMNTEAFF

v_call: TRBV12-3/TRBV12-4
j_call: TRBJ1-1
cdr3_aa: CASSSWTHNTEAFF

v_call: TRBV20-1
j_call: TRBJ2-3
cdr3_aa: CSAREDRAHKQDTQYF

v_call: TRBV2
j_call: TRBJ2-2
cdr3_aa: CASSVQGRELFF

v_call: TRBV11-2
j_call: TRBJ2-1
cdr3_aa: CASSPTTPYNEQFF

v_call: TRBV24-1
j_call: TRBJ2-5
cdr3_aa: CATSNGKEETQYF

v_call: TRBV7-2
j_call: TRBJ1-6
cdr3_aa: CASSPQGVSPLHF